This passage covers 7 T cell receptor beta chains from one sample sequenced in a study of blood T cell repertoires in COVID-19. TCRdb's table, derived via immunoSEQ multiplex PCR, lists solely in-frame clones and lacks some. The table shows hundreds of thousands of clones, with more than 75% occurring only once. Sequencing used peripheral blood. The receptor source for this set is a man between 70 and 80 years old with acute or convalescent COVID-19.

A note on this clone: The sample carries other DNA sequences with the same CDR3. This chain links TRBV3-1 (or the pseudogene TRBV3-2) with TRBJ1-1; possible D gene TRBD1, 6 bases. Germline V gives CDR1 LGHDT, CDR2 YNNKEL (reference sequence). The CDR3 spans 14 residues. Trimming took off 3 bases at V and 2 bases at J, with 10 bases between the two ends. The CDR3 DNA reads as TGTGCCAGCAGCCAGACAGGATTAAACACTGAAGCTTTCTTT. Translating gives CASSQTGLNTEAFF.

V and J are TRBV10-3 and TRBJ2-7; TRBD1 matches 11 bases. V gave up 4 bases and J gave up 1 base; unmatched junction bases: 12. The CDR3 is made up of 18 amino acids. From germline, CDR1 is ENHRY and CDR2 SYGVKD. The CDR3 loop reads CAISGRTGGLRSSYEQYF. CDR3 bases: TGTGCCATCAGTGGGAGGACAGGGGGCTTGAGGTCGTCCTACGAGCAGTACTTC.

The chain employs TRBV6-5 and TRBJ2-1, with 9 bases lining up with TRBD2. V lost 7 bases, J lost 8 bases, and 9 bases stayed unmatched. The CDR3 totals 14 residues. CDR1 and CDR2 from the germline V gene are MNHEY and SVGAGI. The CDR3 DNA follows: TGTGCCAGCAAGGGGATCGGGACTAGCCATGAGCAGTTCTTC. This sequence encodes CASKGIGTSHEQFF.

This chain uses TRBV5-1 with TRBJ1-6; D uncertain. The V and J ends lost 5 bases and 10 bases respectively, with 13 bases between them. The CDR3 totals 13 residues. Germline loops: CDR1 SGHRS, CDR2 YFSETQ. CDR3 protein: CASRLDTDSPLHF. The DNA of the CDR3 is TGCGCCAGCAGACTTGACACCGACTCACCCCTCCACTTT. The full variable domain, in which reference TRBV5-1 and TRBJ1-6 provide the parts outside the CDR3, is KAGVTQTPRYLIKTRGQQVTLSCSPISGHRSVSWYQQTPGQGLQFLFEYFSETQRNKGNFPGRFSGRQFSNSRSEMNVSTLELGDSALYLCASRLDTDSPLHFGNGTRLTVT.

This chain links TRBV5-4 with TRBJ1-1, with no clear D. Germline values: CDR1 SGHNT, CDR2 YYREEE (reference sequence). Trimming left V 3 bases short and J 1 base short, with 13 bases between. This CDR3 contains 15 residues. Here the CDR3 DNA reads TGTGCCAGCAGCTCGCCACGACTTTCGAACACTGAAGCTTTCTTT. Translated, it gives CASSSPRLSNTEAFF. The whole variable domain, remainder taken from reference TRBV5-4 and TRBJ1-1, is ETGVTQSPTHLIKTRGQQVTLRCSSQSGHNTVSWYQQALGQGPQFIFQYYREEENGRGNFPPRFSGLQFPNYSSELNVNALELDDSALYLCASSSPRLSNTEAFFGQGTRLTVV.

There are many counts of this clone. CDR3 coding DNA: TGTGCCAGCAGCTACACGGGGAACGAGCAGTACTTC. Encoded protein: CASSYTGNEQYF. This chain connects TRBV13 to TRBJ2-7, with D possibly matching TRBD2 (5 bases). Germline CDR1 is PRHDT and CDR2 is FYEKMQ (reference sequence). V was trimmed by 4 bases and J by 5 bases, leaving 9 bases between them. This CDR3 has 12 amino acids.

The chain links TRBV6-5 to TRBJ2-7; 8 positions match TRBD1. Unmatched junction bases numbered 6, after V lost 2 bases and J lost 6 bases. CDR1 and CDR2 from the germline V gene are MNHEY and SVGAGI. The CDR3 totals 14 residues. The CDR3 here is CASSYQDREREQYF. The CDR3 coding sequence is TGTGCCAGCAGTTACCAGGACAGGGAGCGCGAGCAGTACTTC.